The 30 T cell receptor beta chains below were found in one sample sequenced in a study of T cells in Graves' hyperthyroidism and ophthalmopathy. What was amplified from RNA transcripts were TCR beta CDR3 regions. The HTBI primer set was used in a first-round RT-PCR of the TCR CDR3. TCRdb itself ran the multiplex PCR reads through MiXCR, one entry per CDR3 protein. The data show roughly 700,000 distinct CDR3 sequences, 17% seen once. The sequenced sample was blood. All receptors derive from a man over 45 with Graves' hyperthyroidism.

The table lists this clonotype with many counts. The CDR3 DNA reads TGTGCCAGCAGTTCGTCTCTAGGGGAGGGATATAACGACGGGGAGCTGTTTTTT. This translates into CASSSSLGEGYNDGELFF. The gene calls are TRBV2 and TRBJ2-2; TRBD2 matches at 7 bases. The J segment lost 7 bases and the V segment lost 5 bases, leaving 19 bases of the junction unmatched. The CDR3 extends over 18 amino acids. Germline loops: CDR1 SNHLY, CDR2 FYNNEI. Using reference TRBV2 and TRBJ2-2 for the parts outside the CDR3, the full variable domain is EPEVTQTPSHQVTQMGQEVILRCVPISNHLYFYWYRQILGQKVEFLVSFYNNEISEKSEIFDDQFSVERPDGSNFTLKIRSTKLEDSAMYFCASSSSLGEGYNDGELFFGEGSRLTVL.

The chain links TRBV2 to TRBJ2-1, with 12 bases lining up with TRBD1. This CDR3 contains 15 residues. Unmatched junction bases numbered 10, after V lost 9 bases and J lost 7 bases. In germline, CDR1 is SNHLY, CDR2 FYNNEI. DNA for the CDR3: TGTGCCAGTGGTCAGGGACAGGGGGCCTTTAATGAGCAGTTCTTC. Amino acids: CASGQGQGAFNEQFF.

This clonotype was observed many times. The rearrangement links TRBV6-1 to TRBJ2-5, with D possibly being TRBD2 (6 bases). Germline CDR1 reads MNHNS; CDR2 reads SASEGT. The CDR3 runs 13 residues. The V and J ends lost 5 bases and 7 bases respectively, with 14 bases between them. DNA of the CDR3: TGTGCCAGCAGTATTCTAGCGCTGGGGACCCAGTACTTC. Its protein product is CASSILALGTQYF.

Turning to this clonotype: It may be a read error: a sequence one base away is much more abundant. The chain is built from TRBV29-1 and TRBJ2-3; possible D gene TRBD2, 6 bases. The CDR3 has 16 residues. Germline V lookup: CDR1 SQVTM, CDR2 ANQGSEA. CDR3 DNA sequence: TGCAGCGTTGAACTTAGGGACGCTACTAGCACAGATAAGCAGTATTTT. Translating it yields CSVELRDATSTDKQYF.

This clonotype was counted at least ten times. This sequence joins TRBV2 and TRBJ1-6; D is perhaps TRBD1 (6 bases). Germline V gives CDR1 SNHLY, CDR2 FYNNEI. The CDR3 covers 15 residues. The V and J ends lost 8 bases and 9 bases respectively, with 20 bases between them. DNA of the CDR3: TGTGCCAGCGGGGCCGGGGGCATTTTGGTTTCACCCCTCCACTTT. It yields the protein CASGAGGILVSPLHF.

This clonotype was observed a few times. This chain uses TRBV27 with TRBJ2-3; 9 bases agree with TRBD2. The CDR3 totals 15 residues. Germline CDR1 and CDR2: MNHEY and SMNVEV (reference sequence). V lost 7 bases, J lost 4 bases, and 9 bases stayed unmatched. This CDR3 is CASMFSGRPADTQYF. CDR3 DNA: TGTGCCAGCATGTTTAGCGGGAGACCGGCAGATACGCAGTATTTT.

This clonotype came up many times. V is TRBV5-4 and J is TRBJ2-7; D gene uncertain. There are 12 residues in the CDR3. The V end lost 1 base, the J end lost 5 bases, and 7 bases lay between the germline ends. Per germline, CDR1 SGHNT and CDR2 YYREEE (reference sequence). CDR3 coding DNA: TGTGCCAGCAGCTTGTATTCGAACGAGCAGTACTTC. Translating gives CASSLYSNEQYF.

In the case of this clonotype: Here the CDR3 omits its conserved ending phenylalanine or tryptophan, so a read error is the likely source. The chain combines TRBV27 with TRBJ2-7; no clear D gene. Looked up from germline, CDR1 is MNHEY and CDR2 is SMNVEV (reference sequence). This CDR3 region has 14 residues. Trimming took 6 bases from V and 1 from J, leaving 13 bases between them. Written as DNA, the CDR3 is TGTGCCAGCAGGCGCGAACCAGGTTCCTACGAGCAGTACTTA. It codes for CASRREPGSYEQYL.

CDR3 sequence reads: CASSYLGGTSYEQYF. DNA of the CDR3: TGTGCCAGCAGTTACTTGGGCGGGACCTCCTACGAGCAGTACTTC. This chain joins TRBV6-2 or TRBV6-3 and TRBJ2-7; tentative D call: TRBD2 (6 bases). V gave up 1 base and J gave up 0 bases, with 10 bases separating them. The CDR3 has 15 amino acids. Germline V CDR1 and CDR2: MNHEY, SVGEGT.

Of note for this clonotype: A single base separates this from a much larger clone, so it may be a read error. J is TRBJ2-7 and V is TRBV12-3 or TRBV12-4, with a tentative D call TRBD1 (6 bases). CDR3 length: 15 residues. Trimming cost V 4 bases and J 1 base, with 14 bases left between them. CDR3 region: CASSSGPRGSYEQYV. In DNA form, the CDR3 reads TGTGCCAGCAGTTCCGGACCGAGGGGGTCCTACGAGCAGTACGTC.

The chain employs TRBV4-1 and TRBJ2-1; 9 nucleotides align to TRBD1. CDR1 is MGHRA and CDR2 is YSYEKL in the germline V gene. This CDR3 region has 17 residues. With 1 base clipped from V and 2 bases from J, the junction kept 6 bases outside the gene matches. CDR3 sequence reads: CASSQAPGQGAYNEQFF. The DNA of the CDR3 is TGCGCCAGCAGCCAAGCCCCGGGACAGGGAGCCTACAATGAGCAGTTCTTC.

The sample holds a few counts of this clonotype. The V and J genes are TRBV7-9 and TRBJ2-3; 9 bases agree with TRBD2. The CDR3 contains 18 residues. Trimming at V came to 6 bases and at J to 3 bases, leaving 16 bases not matched to a gene. Germline-derived CDR1 and CDR2 are SEHNR and FQNEAQ (reference sequence). The chain's CDR3 is CASRPRFSSGTTTDTQYF. The CDR3 bases are TGTGCCAGCAGGCCTCGCTTCTCTAGCGGGACTACGACAGATACGCAGTATTTT.

This clonotype appeared many times. This chain links TRBV18 with TRBJ1-2; D might be TRBD1 (5 bases). Germline V gives CDR1 KGHSH, CDR2 LQKENI. The CDR3 length is 14 residues. With 2 bases removed from V and 3 bases from J, the gap between germline ends came to 10 bases. The CDR3 DNA reads as TGTGCCAGCTCACCAGGGGCAGGGTACTATGGCTACACCTTC. Translated, it gives CASSPGAGYYGYTF.

This rearrangement joins TRBV4-1 to TRBJ2-7; D not resolved. V lost 5 bases and J lost 4, with 9 bases in between. The CDR3 has 12 amino acids. CDR1 and CDR2 from the germline V gene are MGHRA and YSYEKL. The CDR3 reads CASSAGRYEQYF. The DNA for the CDR3 is TGCGCCAGCAGCGCTGGACGGTACGAGCAGTACTTC.

This clonotype occurred many times. This sequence joins TRBV12-3 or TRBV12-4 and TRBJ1-1; D perhaps matches TRBD1 (5 bases). CDR3 length equals 16 residues. Trimming stripped 3 bases from V and 0 bases from J, with 14 bases between. CDR3: CASSFWGRGVNTEAFF. As DNA, the CDR3 is TGTGCCAGCAGTTTCTGGGGGAGAGGTGTGAACACTGAAGCTTTCTTT.

In this sample, this clonotype turned up many times. The rearrangement joins TRBV12-3 or TRBV12-4 to TRBJ2-2; D is possibly TRBD1 or TRBD2 (5 bases each). This CDR3 comprises 17 residues. V dropped 6 bases and J dropped 7 bases, with 24 bases sitting between them. The DNA for the CDR3 is TGTGCCAGCAGCGGGACCCCAGGGTCCGGAAGTGACGGGGAGCTGTTTTTT. Its protein product is CASSGTPGSGSDGELFF.

This clonotype was counted many times. The rearrangement links TRBV5-1 to TRBJ2-7; D is unresolved. The V and J ends lost 4 bases and 0 bases respectively, with 8 bases between them. The CDR3 consists of 13 residues. Per germline, CDR1 SGHRS and CDR2 YFSETQ. As DNA, the CDR3 is TGCGCCAGCAGCAACGGCCCCTCCTACGAGCAGTACTTC. Its translation is CASSNGPSYEQYF.

The chain uses TRBV20-1 and TRBJ1-1; maybe TRBD1 (6 bases). The V gene's germline CDR1 is DFQATT and CDR2 SNEGSKA (reference sequence). Trimming took off 6 bases at V and 1 base at J, with 15 bases between the two ends. This CDR3 has 14 amino acids. The CDR3 sequence: CSASTGSTNTEAFF. CDR3 nucleotide sequence: TGCAGTGCGTCCACAGGGTCTACGAACACTGAAGCTTTCTTT.

Many counts were recorded for this clonotype. This rearrangement joins TRBV10-3 to TRBJ1-1, with 10 nucleotides matching TRBD1. V gave up 10 bases and J gave up 3 bases; unmatched junction bases: 8. Germline V gene lookup returns CDR1 ENHRY and CDR2 SYGVKD. This CDR3 region has 14 residues. CDR3 coding DNA: TGTGCCAGTATGACCGGGACAGGGGACACTGAAGCTTTCTTT. Protein: CASMTGTGDTEAFF.

In its sample, this clonotype was seen many times. The V and J genes are TRBV28 and TRBJ2-2; D not resolved. V gave up 8 bases and J gave up 0 bases, with 4 bases separating them. The CDR3 has 12 amino acids. The V gene's germline CDR1 is MDHEN and CDR2 SYDVKM. CDR3 bases: TGTGCCAGCTTAACGAACACCGGGGAGCTGTTTTTT. Encoded protein: CASLTNTGELFF.

V usage is TRBV20-1 and J usage is TRBJ1-1, with D perhaps TRBD1 (5 bases). Trimming left V 4 bases short and J 5 bases short, with 11 bases between. The CDR3 is made up of 12 amino acids. Per the germline V gene, CDR1 is DFQATT and CDR2 is SNEGSKA (reference sequence). The DNA of the CDR3 is TGCAGTGCTACCAACAGGAGAACTGAAGCTTTCTTT. Encoded protein: CSATNRRTEAFF.

This chain joins TRBV19 and TRBJ1-1, with TRBD1 identical over 7 bases. CDR1 is LNHDA and CDR2 is SQIVND in the germline V gene (reference sequence). The CDR3 runs to 13 residues. J gave up 7 bases and V 4 bases, and 6 bases lay outside the gene matches. The CDR3 spells CASSSTGDGEAFF. The CDR3 DNA reads TGTGCCAGTAGTAGCACAGGGGACGGTGAAGCTTTCTTT.

This clonotype was observed many times. The chain has TRBV6-1 and TRBJ2-1, with TRBD2 matching 7 bases. This CDR3 contains 13 residues. Looked up from germline, CDR1 is MNHNS and CDR2 is SASEGT. Trimming cost V 2 bases and J 12 bases; bases outside gene matches: 7. The CDR3 protein is CASSELAGRVQFF. In DNA, the CDR3 is TGTGCCAGCAGTGAACTAGCAGGGAGGGTGCAGTTCTTC.

The sample holds a few counts of this clonotype. V is TRBV27 and J is TRBJ2-7, with 10 bases identical to TRBD1. The CDR3 covers 15 residues. CDR1 MNHEY and CDR2 SMNVEV come from the germline V gene (reference sequence). Trimming took 6 bases from V and 5 from J; bases not matched to a gene: 10. The CDR3 sequence is CASSPRGTGANEQYF. The CDR3 DNA reads as TGTGCCAGCAGCCCGAGGGGGACAGGGGCCAACGAGCAGTACTTC.

The chain has TRBV11-2 and TRBJ2-3; D gene uncertain. The CDR3 has 13 amino acids. Trimming took off 4 bases at V and 4 bases at J, with 9 bases between the two ends. Germline loops: CDR1 SGHAT, CDR2 FQNNGV. CDR3 sequence (DNA): TGTGCCAGCAGCTCCCTGGATGCAGATACGCAGTATTTT. Its protein is CASSSLDADTQYF.

There are many counts of this clonotype. The V and J genes are TRBV7-3 and TRBJ2-1; the D is unclear. Germline values: CDR1 SGHTA, CDR2 FQGTGA. The V gene lost 1 base and the J gene lost 2 bases, with 12 bases spanning the gap. The CDR3 sequence is 16 residues long. DNA of the CDR3: TGTGCCAGCAGCTTAATGGGCAGGACGGCCTACAATGAGCAGTTCTTC. Its translation is CASSLMGRTAYNEQFF.

The rearrangement uses TRBV2 and TRBJ2-5; 12 nucleotides line up with TRBD1. Germline CDR1 reads SNHLY; CDR2 reads FYNNEI. V trimming: 1 base; J trimming: 5 bases; junction bases outside the gene matches: 8. The CDR3 length is 17 residues. CDR3 sequence reads: CASSEVPGQGAWETQYF. Written as DNA, the CDR3 is TGTGCCAGCAGTGAAGTACCGGGACAGGGGGCCTGGGAGACCCAGTACTTC.

A note on this clonotype: A single base separates this from a much larger clone, so it may be a read error. The chain employs TRBV28 and TRBJ2-7, with 10 bases that match TRBD1. Trimming removed 5 bases from V and 7 bases from J; junction bases left unmatched: 11. Germline V gives CDR1 MDHEN, CDR2 SYDVKM. The CDR3 is 15 amino acids. CDR3 nucleotides: TGTGCCAGCAGTCTCCGGGGACAGGGGTTTAGTGAGCAGTACTTC. Amino acids: CASSLRGQGFSEQYF.

At least ten counts were recorded for this clonotype. The J gene is TRBJ1-5, the V gene TRBV2; 8 nucleotides line up with TRBD1. The V and J ends lost 6 bases and 4 bases, in that order; junction bases with no gene match: 5. Germline V CDR1 and CDR2: SNHLY, FYNNEI. This CDR3 has 14 amino acids. The CDR3 DNA sequence: TGTGCCAGCAGGGAGGGGACAGGAAATCAGCCCCAGCATTTT. Protein sequence: CASREGTGNQPQHF.

Ten or more counts support this clonotype. The rearrangement links TRBV11-2 to TRBJ2-1; D call uncertain. Germline CDR1 is SGHAT and CDR2 is FQNNGV. Trimming took off 3 bases at V and 8 bases at J, with 8 bases between the two ends. The CDR3 extends over 12 amino acids. The CDR3 reads CASSFSADEQFF. Written as DNA, the CDR3 is TGTGCCAGCAGCTTTTCCGCAGATGAGCAGTTCTTC.